The source of this T cell receptor (beta chain) is a study of cytomegalovirus exposure and HLA in healthy donors. This clone was detected a few times. Its antigen is unidentified. Germline V gives CDR1 MDHEN, CDR2 SYDVKM. V lost 7 bases to trimming and J lost 1 base, with 4 bases between them. This CDR3 has 11 amino acids. PCR primers comprised 60 Vbeta and 13 Jbeta primers. The assay was immunoSEQ multiplex PCR, and TCRdb's table has in-frame clones only and misses some. The table includes about 170,000 clones, 79% detected once. Study-level points and caveats: Analyses of presence/absence relied on an assumption of roughly uniform sequencing depth across donors. 87-base-pair reads could not separate some V segments, including TRBV6-2 and TRBV6-3.

The sample was PBMCs. This TCR came from a woman aged 50 to 60 in good health and CMV-seronegative. The chain couples TRBV28 to TRBJ1-1; no clear D gene. The CDR3 loop is CASTSNTEAFF. The CDR3, as DNA: TGTGCCAGCACCTCGAACACTGAAGCTTTCTTT.